This T cell receptor (beta chain) was obtained from a study of blood T cell repertoires in COVID-19. Study-wide context: The analysed material was cDNA or gDNA that came from T cells, B-cell-depleted T cells, or PBMCs.

Germline V lookup: CDR1 SGHTA, CDR2 FQGTGA. The CDR3 sequence is 14 residues long. V shed 6 bases, J shed 2 bases, and the junction held 4 bases outside the gene matches. Per the study methods: It was from reference gene primer amplification that nucleated cell counts were estimated. Using immunoSEQ multiplex PCR, the repertoire was profiled, and TCRdb retains in-frame clones only, with some absent. V and J calls and clone size follow that table, whereas D and trimming were derived from the DNA. This table has 70,000 or so clones, around nine tenths appearing once. Sequenced sample: peripheral blood. This receptor was identified in a woman aged 55-69 years with acute or convalescent COVID-19. The chain couples TRBV7-3 to TRBJ2-1; 7 bases are a match to TRBD2. The CDR3 sequence: CASSPAGAYNEQFF. The CDR3 DNA follows: TGTGCCAGCAGTCCGGCGGGGGCCTACAATGAGCAGTTCTTC.